A single sample gave rise to the 32 T cell receptor beta chains below, sequenced in a study of T-cell reconstitution after alpha-beta-depleted transplantation in children listed by TCRdb under 2016. In the paper's terms, the treatment or condition label means: allogeneic hematopoietic cell transplantation with graft depleted of TCRalphabeta T cells and CD19 B cells. Library construction relied on PCR. TCRdb names Illumina HiSeq 2500 as the instrument used. TCR libraries were prepared with molecular barcoding, using unique molecular identifiers to normalize TCRbeta repertoire quantification. TCRdb reworked the public reads: Q25 trimming with fastp, MiXCR clone assembly, productive beta chains retained. Every CDR3 protein is listed once, alongside the most common genes and DNA of its rows. This sample is represented by hundreds of thousands of distinct CDR3 sequences; around 13% of them were singletons. Clones ranked in the top ten supply around 0.76% of the sample.

The sample here was PBMCs, taken before TCRalphabeta/CD19-depleted stem cell transplant. Every receptor here comes from a girl aged 2 to 9 with congenital amegakaryocytic thrombocytopenia, due to receive a stem cell transplant.

J is TRBJ2-1 and V is TRBV29-1, with 16 bases fitting TRBD2. The CDR3 runs to 17 residues. Germline V gives CDR1 SQVTM, CDR2 ANQGSEA. The junction had 5 bases not matched to a gene; V was cut back by 4 bases and J by 2 bases. For the CDR3, the DNA is TGCAGCGTTGCTGGGACTAGCGGGAGGGCGACCTACAATGAGCAGTTCTTC. This codes for CSVAGTSGRATYNEQFF.

This clonotype was recorded at least ten times. The rearrangement links TRBV20-1 to TRBJ2-1, with TRBD2 matching 11 bases. Germline-derived CDR1 and CDR2 are DFQATT and SNEGSKA (reference sequence). The CDR3 contains 15 residues. J was trimmed by 3 bases and V by 4 bases; bases with no gene match: 5. In DNA, the CDR3 is TGCAGTGCTACAGGGGGACTAGCGGTCTACAATGAGCAGTTCTTC. Translated, it gives CSATGGLAVYNEQFF.

Details on this clonotype: A read error may account for a junction end that differs from germline. Here the CDR3 DNA reads TGTTCCAGCAGTGAACAAGAGGGGCTTGGCGCCTACGAGCAGTACTTC. It specifies CSSSEQEGLGAYEQYF. The V call is TRBV6-1, the J call TRBJ2-7; the D call may be TRBD1 or TRBD2 (5 bases each). CDR1 and CDR2 from the germline V gene are MNHNS and SASEGT. The CDR3 loop spans 16 amino acids.

This clonotype was seen ten or more times. The chain employs TRBV21-1 and TRBJ2-5; TRBD1 was called by the table and not checked on the DNA. TRBV21-1 is designated a pseudogene. The CDR3 extends over 15 amino acids. Written as DNA, the CDR3 is TGTGCCAGCTCTTCTCGAGGGGGGAACCAAGAGACCCAGTACTTC. It is translated as CASSSRGGNQETQYF.

This chain joins TRBV5-1 and TRBJ2-6; D is perhaps TRBD2 (6 bases). Trimming removed 0 bases from V and 0 bases from J, with 10 bases in between. The germline V gene encodes CDR1 SGHRS and CDR2 YFSETQ. The CDR3 consists of 17 residues. The CDR3 DNA sequence: TGCGCCAGCAGCTTGGTGGGAGGCCCCTCTGGGGCCAACGTCCTGACTTTC. Protein product: CASSLVGGPSGANVLTF.

This clonotype was counted ten times or more. The chain links TRBV12-3 or TRBV12-4 to TRBJ1-3; 7 bases fit TRBD1. The CDR3 length is 16 residues. J was trimmed by 0 bases and V by 8 bases; bases with no gene match: 10. The CDR3 DNA reads as TGTGCCAGCTCCTGGGACAGCCGCTTCTCTGGAAACACCATATATTTT. Translated: CASSWDSRFSGNTIYF.

This clonotype was observed at least ten times. The chain has TRBV5-1 and TRBJ2-3; TRBD1 might be the D (5 bases). This CDR3 is built from 17 residues. The germline V gene has CDR1 SGHRS and CDR2 YFSETQ. V lost 0 bases and J 2 bases, leaving 16 bases between the germline ends. DNA of the CDR3: TGCGCCAGCAGCTTGGCACAGGTCCTTACATTCACAGATACGCAGTATTTT. Translating it yields CASSLAQVLTFTDTQYF.

This chain connects TRBV5-1 to TRBJ2-4; D not certain. The CDR3 totals 14 residues. Germline V gives CDR1 SGHRS, CDR2 YFSETQ. With 6 bases removed from V and 9 bases from J, the gap between germline ends came to 19 bases. The CDR3 region has the DNA TGCGCCAGCATGCTGGACGTGGCCCCGAGCATTCAGTACTTC. This encodes CASMLDVAPSIQYF.

This clonotype was counted only a few times. The genes are TRBV7-9 and TRBJ2-1, with 7 nucleotides matching TRBD2. The CDR3 length is 15 residues. Per germline, CDR1 SEHNR and CDR2 FQNEAQ (reference sequence). With V trimmed by 1 base and J by 8 bases, 8 bases remained unmatched. The CDR3: CASSLVLAALDEQFF. The CDR3 DNA reads TGTGCCAGCAGCTTAGTCCTAGCGGCTCTCGATGAGCAGTTCTTC.

Concerning this clonotype itself: A much larger clone differs from this one at a single base, so this may be a read error. V usage is TRBV20-1 and J usage is TRBJ2-3, with a weak D call TRBD1 (6 bases). V was pared by 4 bases and J by 0 bases, with 8 bases between. CDR1 and CDR2 (germline): DFQATT, SNEGSKA (reference sequence). The CDR3 has 13 amino acids. This CDR3 is CSAIGQSTDTQYF. As DNA, the CDR3 is TGCAGTGCTATAGGACAGAGCACAGATACGCAGTATTTT.

The J gene is TRBJ2-1, the V gene TRBV12-3 or TRBV12-4, with D possibly TRBD2 on 6 matching bases. The length of the CDR3 is 16 residues. Trimming removed 6 bases from V and 0 bases from J, with 15 bases in between. The CDR3 DNA follows: TGTGCCAGCAGAACCCATTGGGGGGACTCCTACAATGAGCAGTTCTTC. Its protein is CASRTHWGDSYNEQFF.

The chain links TRBV20-1 to TRBJ2-2; 8 positions match TRBD1. From germline, CDR1 is DFQATT and CDR2 SNEGSKA (reference sequence). V dropped 6 bases and J dropped 5; count of bases not matched to a gene: 8. CDR3 length equals 14 residues. CDR3 amino acids: CSATTGGRTGELFF. In nucleotides, the CDR3 is TGCAGTGCGACTACAGGGGGTAGGACCGGGGAGCTGTTTTTT.

The chain links TRBV5-1 to TRBJ2-3, with TRBD2 identical over 12 bases. V was pared by 4 bases and J by 4 bases, with 4 bases of the junction left unmatched. CDR1 and CDR2 (germline): SGHRS, YFSETQ. This CDR3 comprises 15 residues. DNA for the CDR3: TGCGCCAGCAGCCTGACTAGCGGGAGCGCAGATACGCAGTATTTT. Translating it yields CASSLTSGSADTQYF.

A remark on this clonotype: This sequence may be a read error, since a much larger clone differs from it by one base. The chain has TRBV5-6 and TRBJ2-1; weak D call: TRBD1 (5 bases). The CDR3 covers 16 residues. The V gene's germline CDR1 is SGHDT and CDR2 YYEEEE. CDR3 sequence: CVSSLQATSSYNEQFF. CDR3 DNA sequence: TGTGTCAGCAGCTTACAGGCGACAAGCTCCTACAATGAGCAGTTCTTC.

This clonotype was observed a handful of times. J is TRBJ2-7 and V is TRBV20-1; 15 nucleotides match TRBD2. There are 15 residues in the CDR3. Trimming cost V 2 bases and J 4 bases; bases outside gene matches: 3. Germline loops: CDR1 DFQATT, CDR2 SNEGSKA (reference sequence). In DNA form, the CDR3 reads TGCAGTGCTAGATTAGGGACTAGCGGGAGGTACGAGCAGTACTTC. This encodes CSARLGTSGRYEQYF.

As to this clonotype: A read error may be the cause here, since a much bigger clone is one base away. J is TRBJ2-3 and V is TRBV5-1, with TRBD2 as a possible D gene (6 bases). The CDR3 extends over 14 amino acids. Germline CDR1 reads SGHRS; CDR2 reads YFSETQ. CDR3 sequence (DNA): TGCACCAGCAGCTTGGGGACTCACACAGATACGCAGTATTTT. Translation gives CTSSLGTHTDTQYF.

In this sample, this clonotype turned up many times. In DNA, the CDR3 is TGCAGCGTTGTCGTCCCGGAGACCCGGGTCGGCACAGATACGCAGTATTTT. Its protein is CSVVVPETRVGTDTQYF. The chain has TRBV29-1 and TRBJ2-3; no definite D call. V dropped 4 bases and J dropped 1 base, with 21 bases sitting between them. The germline V gene has CDR1 SQVTM and CDR2 ANQGSEA. The CDR3 extends over 17 amino acids.

The V call is TRBV11-2, the J call TRBJ2-4; TRBD1 agrees at 8 bases. The CDR3 contains 18 residues. Trimming cost V 7 bases and J 3 bases; bases outside gene matches: 17. Looked up from germline, CDR1 is SGHAT and CDR2 is FQNNGV. CDR3 in DNA: TGTGCCAGCACGCTGACGGACAGGGCAGGCCTCGGCAAAAACATTCAGTACTTC. Its translation: CASTLTDRAGLGKNIQYF.

At least ten counts were recorded for this clonotype. V is TRBV11-2 and J is TRBJ2-1; 9 nucleotides line up with TRBD2. Germline V gene lookup returns CDR1 SGHAT and CDR2 FQNNGV. The CDR3 covers 16 residues. J was trimmed by 7 bases and V by 5 bases; bases with no gene match: 12. CDR3 in DNA: TGTGCCAGCAGCCCGACCCCTAGCGGGATAAATAATGAGCAGTTCTTC. Its protein product is CASSPTPSGINNEQFF.

This clonotype was counted many times. The chain links TRBV20-1 to TRBJ2-5, with D tentatively TRBD2 (5 bases). Per germline, CDR1 DFQATT and CDR2 SNEGSKA (reference sequence). Trimming took 0 bases from V and 5 from J, leaving 16 bases between them. This CDR3 has 15 residues. The CDR3 bases are TGCAGTGCTAGAGATGGGTCCACTAGTTTGGAGACCCAGTACTTC. It translates to CSARDGSTSLETQYF.

This clonotype was observed at least ten times. The chain is built from TRBV12-3 or TRBV12-4 and TRBJ1-5, with D unclear. CDR3 length: 15 amino acids. V shed 4 bases and J shed 0 bases, with 10 bases lying between them. DNA for the CDR3: TGTGCCAGCAGTTCCCGGGGTTATAGCAATCAGCCCCAGCATTTT. As protein: CASSSRGYSNQPQHF.

This clonotype was detected many times. The chain carries TRBV6-6 and TRBJ2-7; D might be TRBD2 (6 bases). The germline CDR1 and CDR2 sequences are MNHNY and SVGAGI (reference sequence). The V end lost 5 bases, the J end lost 6 bases, and 11 bases lay between the germline ends. The CDR3 sequence is 12 residues long. CDR3: CASSPTGSEQYF. The CDR3 coding sequence is TGTGCCAGCAGTCCTACCGGGAGCGAGCAGTACTTC.

This clonotype was seen more than once but under ten times. The rearrangement uses TRBV2 and TRBJ2-7; 7 bases map to TRBD1. With V trimmed by 7 bases and J by 0 bases, 12 bases remained unmatched. Germline V gene lookup returns CDR1 SNHLY and CDR2 FYNNEI. The CDR3 runs to 16 residues. CDR3 sequence: CASNAHISGGSYEQYF. The CDR3, as DNA: TGTGCCAGCAACGCTCACATCTCAGGGGGCTCCTACGAGCAGTACTTC.

This clonotype was counted between two and nine times. The rearrangement uses TRBV20-1 and TRBJ2-1, with TRBD2 identical over 8 bases. The V gene's germline CDR1 is DFQATT and CDR2 SNEGSKA (reference sequence). This CDR3 has 13 residues. The CDR3, as DNA: TGCAGCGGGGAGCGGGAGATGGGGAGTGAGCAGTTCTTC. It yields the protein CSGEREMGSEQFF.

This clonotype was counted at least ten times. The CDR3 protein is CASSPMGLSANEQFF. DNA of the CDR3: TGTGCCAGCAGCCCCATGGGACTAAGTGCCAATGAGCAGTTCTTC. This chain connects TRBV7-2 to TRBJ2-1; 7 nucleotides line up with TRBD2. The CDR3 spans 15 residues. Germline assignment: CDR1 SGHTA and CDR2 FQGNSA. The V gene end was trimmed by 5 bases and the J gene end by 6 bases; junction bases not matched to a gene: 10.

This clonotype was observed many times. The J gene is TRBJ2-7, the V gene TRBV12-3 or TRBV12-4; unclear D gene. Trimming removed 6 bases at V and 3 bases at J, with 15 bases between. The CDR3 totals 14 residues. CDR3 sequence (DNA): TGTGCCAGCAGCTCTGCTCCCAAAGGCTACGAGCAGTACTTC. This encodes CASSSAPKGYEQYF.

Worth noting for this clonotype: A read error may produce the germline difference seen at one junction end. The V and J genes are TRBV20-1 and TRBJ2-1; TRBD2 matches 13 bases. The CDR3 contains 18 residues. CDR1 and CDR2 (germline): DFQATT, SNEGSKA (reference sequence). The DNA of the CDR3 is TGCTGTGCTAGAGATCTACTAGCGGGAGGGAGCTCCTACAATGAGCAGTTCTTC. Translated, it gives CCARDLLAGGSSYNEQFF.

As for this clonotype: A read error likely explains this, since a far larger clone differs by one base. The chain couples TRBV7-8 to TRBJ2-5; unclear D gene. Looked up from germline, CDR1 is SGHVS and CDR2 is FQNEAQ. CDR3 length equals 10 residues. The CDR3 sequence is CASSGETQSF. In nucleotides, the CDR3 is TGTGCCAGCAGCGGAGAGACCCAGTCCTTC.

The rearrangement joins TRBV6-1 to TRBJ2-1, with TRBD2 as a possible D gene (6 bases). Trimming left V 8 bases short and J 8 bases short, with 34 bases between. There are 19 residues in the CDR3. Per the germline V gene, CDR1 is MNHNS and CDR2 is SASEGT. The CDR3 protein is CASYQRGVILARNIDEQFF. The CDR3 nucleotides read TGTGCCAGCTACCAGAGGGGAGTTATACTAGCCCGAAACATAGATGAGCAGTTCTTC.

This clonotype appeared many times. The chain is built from TRBV6-1 and TRBJ2-3; D unclear. Trimming left V 7 bases short and J 3 bases short, with 14 bases between. The CDR3 runs 14 residues. Germline-derived CDR1 and CDR2 are MNHNS and SASEGT. This CDR3 reads CASKVVPETDTQYF. As DNA, the CDR3 is TGTGCCAGCAAGGTGGTCCCGGAGACAGATACGCAGTATTTT.

The chain joins TRBV5-4 to TRBJ2-3, with TRBD2 matching over 13 bases. The germline CDR1 and CDR2 sequences are SGHNT and YYREEE (reference sequence). V lost 1 base to trimming and J lost 6 bases; unmatched junction nucleotides: 17. The CDR3 has 20 amino acids. CDR3 DNA sequence: TGTGCCAGCAGCTTGCAGGGGGGACTAGCGGGATCCGGGAGTTGGGATACGCAGTATTTT. This gives the protein CASSLQGGLAGSGSWDTQYF.

This clonotype was observed a few times. CDR3 sequence: CASKGGNYGYTF. The CDR3 DNA reads TGTGCCAGCAAGGGGGGGAACTATGGCTACACCTTC. This chain joins TRBV9 and TRBJ1-2; D might be TRBD1 (6 bases). The germline V gene has CDR1 SGDLS and CDR2 YYNGEE. The CDR3 contains 12 residues. With 6 bases removed from V and 2 bases from J, the gap between germline ends came to 8 bases.